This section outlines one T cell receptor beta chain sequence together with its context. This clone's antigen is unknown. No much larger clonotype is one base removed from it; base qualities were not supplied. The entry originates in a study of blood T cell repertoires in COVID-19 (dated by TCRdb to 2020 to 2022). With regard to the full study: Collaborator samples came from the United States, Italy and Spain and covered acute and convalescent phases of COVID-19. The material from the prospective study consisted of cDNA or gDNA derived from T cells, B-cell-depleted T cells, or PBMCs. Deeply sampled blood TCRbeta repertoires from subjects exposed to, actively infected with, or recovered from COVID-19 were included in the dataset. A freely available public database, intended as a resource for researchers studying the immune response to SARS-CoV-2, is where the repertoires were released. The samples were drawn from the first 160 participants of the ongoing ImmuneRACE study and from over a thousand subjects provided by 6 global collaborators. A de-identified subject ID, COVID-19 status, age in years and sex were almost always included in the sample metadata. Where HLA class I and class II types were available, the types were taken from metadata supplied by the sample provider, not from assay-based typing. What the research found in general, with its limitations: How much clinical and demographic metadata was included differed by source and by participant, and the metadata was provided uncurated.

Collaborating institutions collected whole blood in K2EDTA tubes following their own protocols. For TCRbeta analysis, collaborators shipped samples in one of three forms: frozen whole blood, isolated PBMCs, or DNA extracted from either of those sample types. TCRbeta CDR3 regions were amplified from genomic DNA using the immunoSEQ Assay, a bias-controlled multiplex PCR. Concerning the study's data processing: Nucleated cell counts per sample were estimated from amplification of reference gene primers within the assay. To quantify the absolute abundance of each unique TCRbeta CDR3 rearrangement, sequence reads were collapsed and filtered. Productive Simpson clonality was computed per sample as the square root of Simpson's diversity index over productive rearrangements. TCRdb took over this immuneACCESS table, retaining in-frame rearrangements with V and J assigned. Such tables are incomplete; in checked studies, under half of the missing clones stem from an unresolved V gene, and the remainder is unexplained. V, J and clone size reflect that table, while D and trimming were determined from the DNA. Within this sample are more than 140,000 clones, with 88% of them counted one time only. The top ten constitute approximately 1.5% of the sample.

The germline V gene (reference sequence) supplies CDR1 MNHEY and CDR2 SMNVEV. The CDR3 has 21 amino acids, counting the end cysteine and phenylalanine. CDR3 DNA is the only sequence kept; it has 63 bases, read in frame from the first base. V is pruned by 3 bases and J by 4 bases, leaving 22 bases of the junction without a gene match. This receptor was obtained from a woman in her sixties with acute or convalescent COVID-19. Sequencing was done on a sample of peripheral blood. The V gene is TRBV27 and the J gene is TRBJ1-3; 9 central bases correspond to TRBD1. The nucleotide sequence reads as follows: TGTGCCAGCAGTTTTTCGGGACTCGGGACTGGGACAGGGTCTTACGGAAACACCATATATTTT. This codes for CASSFSGLGTGTGSYGNTIYF.